This T cell receptor (beta chain) was found in a study of shared clonotypes between healthy human individuals. The data were produced by immunoSEQ multiplex PCR, yet TCRdb's version contains in-frame clones alone and is incomplete. This sample has roughly 1,800,000 clones, with approximately 95% found just once. CDR1 and CDR2 from the germline V gene are SGHVS and FNYEAQ. The CDR3 extends over 15 amino acids. V shed 5 bases, J shed 5 bases, and the junction held 8 bases outside the gene matches. CD45RO-negative CD8 cells positively selected for CCR7 made up the naive population, which excluded terminally differentiated effector memory CD45RA+ cells.

This chain uses TRBV7-6 with TRBJ2-7; 11 positions agree with TRBD1. The TCR originated in a man between 18 and 29 years old in good health. Material: naive CD8+ T cells sorted from blood. CDR3 DNA: TGTGCCAGCAGCCCAATGGACAGGGGGCCTCACGAGCAGTACTTC. It specifies CASSPMDRGPHEQYF.